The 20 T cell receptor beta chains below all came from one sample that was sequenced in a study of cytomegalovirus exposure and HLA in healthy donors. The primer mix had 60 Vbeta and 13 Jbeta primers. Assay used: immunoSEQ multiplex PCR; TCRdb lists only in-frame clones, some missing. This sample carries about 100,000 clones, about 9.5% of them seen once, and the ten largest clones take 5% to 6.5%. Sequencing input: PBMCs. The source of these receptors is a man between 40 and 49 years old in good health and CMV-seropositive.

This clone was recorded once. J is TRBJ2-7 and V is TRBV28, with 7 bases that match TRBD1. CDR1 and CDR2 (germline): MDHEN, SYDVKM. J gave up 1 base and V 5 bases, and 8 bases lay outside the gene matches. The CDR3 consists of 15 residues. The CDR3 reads CASSDRALYSYEQYF. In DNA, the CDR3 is TGTGCCAGCAGTGACAGGGCCCTTTATTCCTACGAGCAGTACTTC.

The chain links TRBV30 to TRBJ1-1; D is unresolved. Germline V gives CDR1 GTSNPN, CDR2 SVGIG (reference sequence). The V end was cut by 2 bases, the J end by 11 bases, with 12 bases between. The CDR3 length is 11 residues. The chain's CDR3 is CAWSRDFTAFF. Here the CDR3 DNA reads TGTGCCTGGAGTCGCGACTTTACCGCTTTCTTT.

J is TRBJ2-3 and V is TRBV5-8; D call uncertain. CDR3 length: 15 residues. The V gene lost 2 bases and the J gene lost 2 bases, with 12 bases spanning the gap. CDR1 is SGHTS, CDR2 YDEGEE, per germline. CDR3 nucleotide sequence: TGTGCCAGCAGCTTAGGTGCGGTCTACACAGATACGCAGTATTTT. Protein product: CASSLGAVYTDTQYF.

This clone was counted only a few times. The CDR3 loop reads CASKQGVAGYTF. The DNA of the CDR3 is TGTGCCAGTAAACAGGGGGTTGCTGGCTACACCTTC. The chain combines TRBV27 with TRBJ1-2, with 8 bases fitting TRBD1. Germline values: CDR1 MNHEY, CDR2 SMNVEV (reference sequence). The CDR3 has 12 residues. V was pared by 9 bases and J by 7 bases, with 7 bases of the junction left unmatched.

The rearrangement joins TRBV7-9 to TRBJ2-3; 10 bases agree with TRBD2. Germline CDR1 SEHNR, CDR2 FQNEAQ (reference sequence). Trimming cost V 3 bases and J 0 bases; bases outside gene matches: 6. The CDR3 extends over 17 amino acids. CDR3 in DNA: TGTGCCAGCAGCTTCCCTAGCGGGGGCTCTAGCACAGATACGCAGTATTTT. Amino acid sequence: CASSFPSGGSSTDTQYF.

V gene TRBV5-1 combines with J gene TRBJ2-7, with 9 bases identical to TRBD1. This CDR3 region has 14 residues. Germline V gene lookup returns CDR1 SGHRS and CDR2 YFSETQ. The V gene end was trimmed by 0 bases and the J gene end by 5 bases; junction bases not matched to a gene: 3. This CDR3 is CASSLGTGVDEQYF. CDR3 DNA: TGCGCCAGCAGCTTGGGGACAGGGGTGGACGAGCAGTACTTC.

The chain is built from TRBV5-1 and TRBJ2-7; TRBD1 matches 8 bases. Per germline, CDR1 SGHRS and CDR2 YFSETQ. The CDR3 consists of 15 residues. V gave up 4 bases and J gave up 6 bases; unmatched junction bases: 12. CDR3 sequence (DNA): TGCGCCAGCAGCGCCGGACCGGACAGGGCTCTCGAGCAGTACTTC. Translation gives CASSAGPDRALEQYF.

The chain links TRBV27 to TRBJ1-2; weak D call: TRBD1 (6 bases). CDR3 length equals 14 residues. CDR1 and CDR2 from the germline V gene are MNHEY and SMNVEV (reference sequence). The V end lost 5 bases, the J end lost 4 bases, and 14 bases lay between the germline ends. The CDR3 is CASSQQGKGYGYTF. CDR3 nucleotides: TGTGCCAGCAGTCAACAGGGAAAAGGCTATGGCTACACCTTC.

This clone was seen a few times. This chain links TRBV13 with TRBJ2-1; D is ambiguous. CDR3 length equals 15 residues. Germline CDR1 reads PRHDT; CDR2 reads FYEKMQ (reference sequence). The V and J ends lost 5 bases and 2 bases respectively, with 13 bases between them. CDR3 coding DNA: TGTGCCAGCAGCCGTCAGTCAGGCGCCTACAATGAGCAGTTCTTC. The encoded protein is CASSRQSGAYNEQFF.

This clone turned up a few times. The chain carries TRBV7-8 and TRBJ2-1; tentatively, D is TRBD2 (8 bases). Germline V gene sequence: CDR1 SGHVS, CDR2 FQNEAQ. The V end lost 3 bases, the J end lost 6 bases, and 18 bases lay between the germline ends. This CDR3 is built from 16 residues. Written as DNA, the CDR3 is TGTGCCAGCAGCTTTAAACCCGGGAGGGGGCTCAATGAGCAGTTCTTC. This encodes CASSFKPGRGLNEQFF.

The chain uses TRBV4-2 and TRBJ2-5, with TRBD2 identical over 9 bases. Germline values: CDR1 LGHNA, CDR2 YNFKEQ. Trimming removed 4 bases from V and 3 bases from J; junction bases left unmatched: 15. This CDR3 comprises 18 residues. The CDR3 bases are TGTGCCAGCAGCCGGGAACTACCGGGACTAGCTGCAGAAGAGACCCAGTACTTC. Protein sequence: CASSRELPGLAAEETQYF.

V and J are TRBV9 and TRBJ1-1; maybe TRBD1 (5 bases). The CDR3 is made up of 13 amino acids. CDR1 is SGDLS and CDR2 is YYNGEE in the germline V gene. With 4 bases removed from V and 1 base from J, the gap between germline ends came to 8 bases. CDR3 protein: CASSPGGNTEAFF. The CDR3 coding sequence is TGTGCCAGCAGCCCCGGGGGGAACACTGAAGCTTTCTTT.

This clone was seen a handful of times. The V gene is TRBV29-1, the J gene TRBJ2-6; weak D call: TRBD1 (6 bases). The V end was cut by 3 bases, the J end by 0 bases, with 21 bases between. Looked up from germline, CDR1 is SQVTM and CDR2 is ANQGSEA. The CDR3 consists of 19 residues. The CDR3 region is CSVEGARKDTHSGANVLTF. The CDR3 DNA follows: TGCAGCGTTGAGGGGGCACGAAAGGACACCCACTCTGGGGCCAACGTCCTGACTTTC.

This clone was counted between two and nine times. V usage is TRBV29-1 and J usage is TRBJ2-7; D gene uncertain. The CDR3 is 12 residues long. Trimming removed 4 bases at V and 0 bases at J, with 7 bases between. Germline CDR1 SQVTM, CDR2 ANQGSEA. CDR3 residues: CSVGGSSYEQYF. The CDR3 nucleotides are TGCAGCGTTGGAGGCTCCTCCTACGAGCAGTACTTC.

DNA of the CDR3: TGTGCCAGCAGCCTGTTATCCGGGACTAGGGACAATGAGCAGTTCTTC. Translation: CASSLLSGTRDNEQFF. The chain links TRBV7-2 to TRBJ2-1; 8 bases fit TRBD2. Germline values: CDR1 SGHTA, CDR2 FQGNSA. The CDR3 has 16 residues. The V segment lost 5 bases and the J segment 5 bases; nucleotides outside the gene matches: 11.

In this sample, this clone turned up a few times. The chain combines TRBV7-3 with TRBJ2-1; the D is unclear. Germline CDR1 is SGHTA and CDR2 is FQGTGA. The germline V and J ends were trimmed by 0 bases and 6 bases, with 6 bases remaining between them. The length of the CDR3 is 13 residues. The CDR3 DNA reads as TGTGCCAGCAGCTTAACAGCTCTCAATGAGCAGTTCTTC. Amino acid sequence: CASSLTALNEQFF.

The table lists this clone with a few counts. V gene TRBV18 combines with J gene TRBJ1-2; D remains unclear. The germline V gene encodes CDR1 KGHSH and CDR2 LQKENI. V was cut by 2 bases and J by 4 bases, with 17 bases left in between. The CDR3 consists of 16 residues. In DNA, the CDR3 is TGTGCCAGCTCACCAATGGAGGGCGGAGTCAGCTATGGCTACACCTTC. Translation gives CASSPMEGGVSYGYTF. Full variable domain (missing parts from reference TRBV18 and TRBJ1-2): NAGVMQNPRHLVRRRGQEARLRCSPMKGHSHVYWYRQLPEEGLKFMVYLQKENIIDESGMPKERFSAEFPKEGPSILRIQQVVRGDSAAYFCASSPMEGGVSYGYTFGSGTRLTVV.

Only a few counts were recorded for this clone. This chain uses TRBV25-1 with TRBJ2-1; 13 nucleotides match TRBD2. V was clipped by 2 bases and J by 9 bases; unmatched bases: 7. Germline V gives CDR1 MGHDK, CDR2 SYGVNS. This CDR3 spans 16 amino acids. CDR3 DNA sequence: TGTGCCAGCAGTGAAACTAGCGGGAGGGCCCGTGTTGAGCAGTTCTTC. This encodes CASSETSGRARVEQFF.

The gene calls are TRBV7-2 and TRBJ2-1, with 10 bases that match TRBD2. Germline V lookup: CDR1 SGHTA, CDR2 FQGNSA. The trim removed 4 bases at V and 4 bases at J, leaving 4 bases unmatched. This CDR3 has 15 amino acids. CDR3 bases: TGTGCCAGCAGCTACGGGACTAGCGCTTACAATGAGCAGTTCTTC. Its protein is CASSYGTSAYNEQFF.

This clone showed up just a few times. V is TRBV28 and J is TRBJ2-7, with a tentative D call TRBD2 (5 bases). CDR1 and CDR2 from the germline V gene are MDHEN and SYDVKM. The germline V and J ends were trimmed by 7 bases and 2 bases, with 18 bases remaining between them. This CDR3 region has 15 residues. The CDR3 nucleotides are TGTGCCAGCAAGACAAGCGGTTTTGGGACCTACGAGCAGTACTTC. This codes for CASKTSGFGTYEQYF.